Presented here are 31 T cell receptor beta chains from one specimen sequenced in a study of T cells in localized non-small cell lung cancer. Some clones are missing from TCRdb's copy, which holds only in-frame ones; the method was immunoSEQ multiplex PCR. The table includes about 57,000 clones, just over 90% detected once. The sequencing used peripheral blood, collected before any cancer treatment. The origin of the receptors is a man aged 35 to 69 with stage I lung adenocarcinoma.

CDR3 residues: CASSPPTGSTDLGGSTDTQYF. CDR3 coding DNA: TGTGCCAGCTCACCACCCACCGGCTCGACAGACCTAGGAGGAAGCACAGATACGCAGTATTTT. The chain employs TRBV18 and TRBJ2-3; either TRBD1 or TRBD2 may fit D (5 bases each). Between the trimmed V and J ends, which lost 0 bases and 0 bases, there was a span of 25 bases. CDR1 and CDR2 from the germline V gene are KGHSH and LQKENI. This CDR3 comprises 21 residues.

This chain links TRBV7-6 with TRBJ2-2, with TRBD2 as a possible D gene (6 bases). The germline V gene encodes CDR1 SGHVS and CDR2 FNYEAQ. The CDR3 is made up of 16 amino acids. The V end lost 5 bases, the J end lost 7 bases, and 20 bases lay between the germline ends. This CDR3 reads CASSPTSAAGGGELFF. CDR3 DNA sequence: TGTGCCAGCAGCCCAACTTCGGCGGCCGGGGGCGGGGAGCTGTTTTTT.

On this clone: The junction departs from the called germline gene at one end, perhaps through a read error. The J gene is TRBJ2-3, the V gene TRBV7-7, with TRBD2 matching over 7 bases. There are 15 residues in the CDR3. Per germline, CDR1 SSHAT and CDR2 FNYEAQ (reference sequence). The DNA of the CDR3 is TGTGCTAGCAGCTTGGGGGAGGGTTACACAGATACGCAGTATTTT. This sequence encodes CASSLGEGYTDTQYF.

With respect to this clone: The same CDR3 is also encoded by other DNA sequences in this sample. The J gene is TRBJ2-7, the V gene TRBV7-9; D not certain. V shed 2 bases and J shed 2 bases, with 10 bases lying between them. Germline loops: CDR1 SEHNR, CDR2 FQNEAQ (reference sequence). The CDR3 sequence is 14 residues long. In DNA, the CDR3 is TGTGCCAGCAGCTTACCCGGAACCCCCTACGAGCAGTACTTC. Its protein product is CASSLPGTPYEQYF.

This rearrangement joins TRBV7-9 to TRBJ1-1; 11 nucleotides match TRBD1. Germline CDR1 and CDR2: SEHNR and FQNEAQ (reference sequence). The V segment lost 7 bases and the J segment 4 bases; nucleotides outside the gene matches: 2. The CDR3 extends over 13 amino acids. The DNA of the CDR3 is TGTGCCAGCATGGGACAGGGGGTCACTGAAGCTTTCTTT. This gives the protein CASMGQGVTEAFF.

The V gene is TRBV28, the J gene TRBJ2-3, with 7 bases identical to TRBD1. The CDR3 is 16 amino acids. V trimming: 6 bases; J trimming: 3 bases; junction bases outside the gene matches: 12. Germline CDR1 and CDR2: MDHEN and SYDVKM. The CDR3, as DNA: TGTGCCAGCAGCAAACCAGAGGGGGCGGATACAGATACGCAGTATTTT. It is translated as CASSKPEGADTDTQYF.

The chain has TRBV19 and TRBJ2-7, with D perhaps matching TRBD2 (6 bases). The length of the CDR3 is 16 residues. V was clipped by 5 bases and J by 0 bases, with 17 bases between them. Germline CDR1 LNHDA, CDR2 SQIVND (reference sequence). CDR3 sequence: CASSPYVSGFSYEQYF. For the CDR3, the DNA is TGTGCCAGTAGTCCGTATGTTAGCGGCTTCTCCTACGAGCAGTACTTC.

The genes are TRBV19 and TRBJ1-1; D remains ambiguous. Germline V gene lookup returns CDR1 LNHDA and CDR2 SQIVND (reference sequence). The CDR3 has 8 residues. V was shortened by 11 bases and J by 10 bases, with 8 bases between the two germline ends. The CDR3 spells CAPRRAFF. DNA of the CDR3: TGTGCCCCTCGGCGAGCTTTCTTT.

This sequence joins TRBV7-6 and TRBJ2-2; 11 positions agree with TRBD2. The length of the CDR3 is 16 residues. Germline loops: CDR1 SGHVS, CDR2 FNYEAQ. Trimming cost V 0 bases and J 6 bases; bases outside gene matches: 3. The CDR3 loop is CASSLATSGISGELFF. The CDR3 nucleotides are TGTGCCAGCAGCTTAGCGACTAGCGGGATCTCCGGGGAGCTGTTTTTT.

This chain connects TRBV11-2 to TRBJ2-6, with D hard to call. CDR1 is SGHAT, CDR2 FQNNGV, per germline. V was clipped by 5 bases and J by 0 bases, with 17 bases between them. The CDR3 sequence is 18 residues long. The CDR3 DNA is TGTGCCAGCAGCCCCCGTCTTACACGGTCCTCTGGGGCCAACGTCCTGACTTTC. As protein: CASSPRLTRSSGANVLTF. The full variable domain, with the rest looked up from reference TRBV11-2 and TRBJ2-6, is EAGVAQSPRYKIIEKRQSVAFWCNPISGHATLYWYQQILGQGPKLLIQFQNNGVVDDSQLPKDRFSAERLKGVDSTLKIQPAKLEDSAVYLCASSPRLTRSSGANVLTFGAGSRLTVL.

The chain links TRBV2 to TRBJ2-1, with D uncertain. Germline CDR1 SNHLY, CDR2 FYNNEI. This CDR3 is built from 14 residues. V was shortened by 7 bases and J by 0 bases, with 10 bases between the two germline ends. The CDR3 sequence: CASIGLSSYNEQFF. In nucleotides, the CDR3 is TGTGCCAGCATCGGGTTAAGCTCCTACAATGAGCAGTTCTTC.

The genes are TRBV18 and TRBJ2-6, with unresolved D. V shed 3 bases and J shed 0 bases, with 3 bases lying between them. In germline, CDR1 is KGHSH, CDR2 LQKENI. This CDR3 contains 14 residues. The CDR3 DNA is TGTGCCAGCTCACCTTCCTCTGGGGCCAACGTCCTGACTTTC. Amino acids: CASSPSSGANVLTF. Filled out from reference TRBV18 and TRBJ2-6, the complete variable domain reads NAGVMQNPRHLVRRRGQEARLRCSPMKGHSHVYWYRQLPEEGLKFMVYLQKENIIDESGMPKERFSAEFPKEGPSILRIQQVVRGDSAAYFCASSPSSGANVLTFGAGSRLTVL.

The chain uses TRBV28 and TRBJ1-2; 9 nucleotides line up with TRBD1. The CDR3 sequence is 14 residues long. J was trimmed by 4 bases and V by 5 bases; bases with no gene match: 5. Germline V gene data show CDR1 as MDHEN and CDR2 as SYDVKM. CDR3 sequence reads: CASSPQGASYGYTF. CDR3 nucleotides: TGTGCCAGCAGTCCACAGGGGGCATCCTATGGCTACACCTTC.

The CDR3 spells CASSLQGMASYGYTF. The CDR3 DNA follows: TGTGCCAGCAGCTTGCAGGGGATGGCTTCCTATGGCTACACCTTC. The gene calls are TRBV5-4 and TRBJ1-2; D possibly corresponds to TRBD1 (6 bases). There are 15 residues in the CDR3. Germline V lookup: CDR1 SGHNT, CDR2 YYREEE (reference sequence). V lost 1 base and J lost 4, with 14 bases in between.

J is TRBJ2-7 and V is TRBV7-2, with D unclear. The germline V gene encodes CDR1 SGHTA and CDR2 FQGNSA. The CDR3 has 13 amino acids. With 5 bases removed from V and 2 bases from J, the gap between germline ends came to 10 bases. CDR3 in DNA: TGTGCCAGCAGCATATACCCTGCCTACGAGCAGTACTTC. Its protein product is CASSIYPAYEQYF.

A single count supports this clone. The genes are TRBV19 and TRBJ2-7, with 7 bases lining up with TRBD1. Germline V gives CDR1 LNHDA, CDR2 SQIVND (reference sequence). Unmatched junction bases numbered 7, after V lost 5 bases and J lost 3 bases. This CDR3 contains 14 residues. CDR3 sequence reads: CASSAGGQFYEQYF. The CDR3 DNA reads TGTGCCAGTAGTGCTGGGGGACAGTTCTACGAGCAGTACTTC.

This chain connects TRBV21-1 to TRBJ2-7. TRBV21-1 is termed a pseudogene. CDR3 length equals 16 residues. CDR3 bases: TGTGCCAGCAGCAAAGACCCCCAGCTGCGTTTGTACGAGCAGTACTTC. Residues: CASSKDPQLRLYEQYF.

CDR3 DNA sequence: TGTGCCTGGACAGGGGAAGGATGGGGCGAGCAGTACTTC. The encoded protein is CAWTGEGWGEQYF. This chain joins TRBV30 and TRBJ2-7, with D perhaps TRBD1 (6 bases). V was shortened by 4 bases and J by 6 bases, with 16 bases between the two germline ends. Germline V CDR1 and CDR2: GTSNPN, SVGIG (reference sequence). The CDR3 runs 13 residues.

The gene calls are TRBV10-3 and TRBJ2-5; 9 bases line up with TRBD1. J gave up 5 bases and V 4 bases, and 5 bases lay outside the gene matches. CDR3 length equals 14 residues. Germline-derived CDR1 and CDR2 are ENHRY and SYGVKD. The CDR3 bases are TGTGCCATCAGTGGGACAGGGGCCCGGGAGACCCAGTACTTC. As protein: CAISGTGARETQYF.

The chain combines TRBV5-8 with TRBJ2-2; perhaps TRBD1 as D (5 bases). Deletions cut 4 bases from V and 4 bases from J, with 14 bases between. This CDR3 spans 15 amino acids. Germline CDR1 reads SGHTS; CDR2 reads YDEGEE. The CDR3 nucleotides read TGTGCCAGCAGCCCTAGTTTAGGGGCCACCGGGGAGCTGTTTTTT. This gives the protein CASSPSLGATGELFF. Combining the CDR3 with reference TRBV5-8 and TRBJ2-2 gives the whole variable domain EAGVTQSPTHLIKTRGQQATLRCSPISGHTSVYWYQQALGLGLQFLLWYDEGEERNRGNFPPRFSGRQFPNYSSELNVNALELEDSALYLCASSPSLGATGELFFGEGSRLTVL.

The chain recombines TRBV11-2 with TRBJ1-1; D gene unclear. The CDR3 covers 14 residues. CDR1 is SGHAT and CDR2 is FQNNGV in the germline V gene. The V and J ends lost 2 bases and 4 bases respectively, with 11 bases between them. CDR3 sequence: CASSLRAAVTEAFF. For the CDR3, the DNA is TGTGCCAGCAGCTTAAGGGCAGCCGTCACTGAAGCTTTCTTT.

The V gene is TRBV5-8, the J gene TRBJ2-1, with D perhaps matching TRBD1 (6 bases). The germline V gene has CDR1 SGHTS and CDR2 YDEGEE. Trimming took off 4 bases at V and 0 bases at J, with 17 bases between the two ends. The CDR3 contains 17 residues. CDR3: CASSRGWGQSSYNEQFF. Here the CDR3 DNA reads TGTGCCAGCAGCCGAGGGTGGGGGCAAAGCTCCTACAATGAGCAGTTCTTC.

The chain employs TRBV6-1 and TRBJ2-7; possibly TRBD2 for D (5 bases). Trimming left V 5 bases short and J 3 bases short, with 17 bases between. The germline CDR1 and CDR2 sequences are MNHNS and SASEGT. This CDR3 comprises 15 residues. CDR3 bases: TGTGCCAGCAGTCCGAGGGCGGGCTCCTACTACGAGCAGTACTTC. It specifies CASSPRAGSYYEQYF.

The chain couples TRBV19 to TRBJ1-3, with TRBD1 as a possible D gene (5 bases). With 3 bases removed from V and 2 bases from J, the gap between germline ends came to 11 bases. CDR1 and CDR2 (germline): LNHDA, SQIVND (reference sequence). The CDR3 sequence is 15 residues long. The CDR3 DNA follows: TGTGCCAGTAGTATGTTCCCAGGGCCTGGAAACACCATATATTTT. This sequence encodes CASSMFPGPGNTIYF.

This clone was seen once. This chain joins TRBV13 and TRBJ1-1, with D possibly matching TRBD1 (6 bases). CDR3 length: 15 amino acids. Per germline, CDR1 PRHDT and CDR2 FYEKMQ (reference sequence). Deletions cut 6 bases from V and 1 base from J, with 15 bases between. This CDR3 is CASRYRGGANTEAFF. The CDR3 nucleotides read TGTGCCAGCAGATATCGAGGGGGGGCGAACACTGAAGCTTTCTTT.

The DNA for the CDR3 is TGTGCCAGCAGCCAAGAATCCGGCAATGAGCAGTTCTTC. Translation gives CASSQESGNEQFF. This sequence joins TRBV4-2 and TRBJ2-1; D gene unclear. Germline V lookup: CDR1 LGHNA, CDR2 YNFKEQ. CDR3 size: 13 residues. V was pared by 0 bases and J by 6 bases, with 6 bases between.

This clone has just a few counts. The chain is built from TRBV2 and TRBJ1-5, with 7 bases identical to TRBD1. V dropped 6 bases and J dropped 4; count of bases not matched to a gene: 15. CDR1 is SNHLY and CDR2 is FYNNEI in the germline V gene. This CDR3 comprises 17 residues. The CDR3 region is CASSGTVWAGGNQPQHF. As DNA, the CDR3 is TGTGCCAGCAGCGGAACGGTCTGGGCAGGGGGGAATCAGCCCCAGCATTTT.

The chain links TRBV7-8 to TRBJ2-2; TRBD2 aligns across 9 bases. CDR1 is SGHVS and CDR2 is FQNEAQ in the germline V gene. V trimming: 3 bases; J trimming: 2 bases; junction bases outside the gene matches: 7. The CDR3 has 17 amino acids. CDR3 in amino acids: CASSFLSGSSNTGELFF. For the CDR3, the DNA is TGTGCCAGCAGCTTTCTTAGCGGGAGCAGTAACACCGGGGAGCTGTTTTTT.

This clone showed up just once. The chain joins TRBV18 to TRBJ2-7; TRBD2 matches at 9 bases. V lost 3 bases and J lost 0; bases outside the gene matches: 0. The CDR3 totals 14 residues. Germline loops: CDR1 KGHSH, CDR2 LQKENI. This CDR3 is CASSPGLASYEQYF. In DNA form, the CDR3 reads TGTGCCAGCTCACCGGGACTAGCCTCCTACGAGCAGTACTTC.

The J gene is TRBJ2-7, the V gene TRBV2; D unclear. The CDR3 runs to 11 residues. The germline gives CDR1 SNHLY, CDR2 FYNNEI. Between the trimmed V and J ends, which lost 4 bases and 5 bases, there was a span of 6 bases. The CDR3 region is CASSAKNEQYF. The CDR3 nucleotides are TGTGCCAGCAGTGCTAAAAACGAGCAGTACTTC. Drawing the rest from reference TRBV2 and TRBJ2-7, the complete variable domain is EPEVTQTPSHQVTQMGQEVILRCVPISNHLYFYWYRQILGQKVEFLVSFYNNEISEKSEIFDDQFSVERPDGSNFTLKIRSTKLEDSAMYFCASSAKNEQYFGPGTRLTVT.

This clone is labeled medium-sized. The chain couples TRBV30 to TRBJ1-5; D gene uncertain. The CDR3 runs to 13 residues. CDR1 GTSNPN and CDR2 SVGIG come from the germline V gene (reference sequence). V was trimmed by 2 bases and J by 4 bases, leaving 9 bases between them. As DNA, the CDR3 is TGTGCCTGGAGTTTCAAGGGAAATCAGCCCCAGCATTTT. It codes for CAWSFKGNQPQHF.